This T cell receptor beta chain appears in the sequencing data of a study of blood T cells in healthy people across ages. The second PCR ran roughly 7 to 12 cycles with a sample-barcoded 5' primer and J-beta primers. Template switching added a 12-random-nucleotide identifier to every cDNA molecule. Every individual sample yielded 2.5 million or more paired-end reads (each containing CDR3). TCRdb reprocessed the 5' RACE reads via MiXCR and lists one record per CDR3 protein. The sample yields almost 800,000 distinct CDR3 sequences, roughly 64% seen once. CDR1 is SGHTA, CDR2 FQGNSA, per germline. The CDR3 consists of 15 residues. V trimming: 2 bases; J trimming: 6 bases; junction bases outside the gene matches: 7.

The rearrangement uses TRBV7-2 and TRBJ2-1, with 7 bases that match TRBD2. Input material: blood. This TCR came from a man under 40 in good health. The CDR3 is CASSLLSLAGNEQFF. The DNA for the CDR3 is TGTGCCAGCAGCTTACTCAGCTTAGCGGGCAATGAGCAGTTCTTC. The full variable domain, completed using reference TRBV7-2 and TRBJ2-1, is GAGVSQSPSNKVTEKGKDVELRCDPISGHTALYWYRQSLGQGLEFLIYFQGNSAPDKSGLPSDRFSAERTGGSVSTLTIQRTQQEDSAVYLCASSLLSLAGNEQFFGPGTRLTVL.